Listed below are T cell receptor beta chains from one sample, sequenced in a study of blood T cell repertoires in COVID-19. Some clones are missing from TCRdb's copy, which holds only in-frame ones; the method was immunoSEQ multiplex PCR. The data contain approximately 190,000 clones, about 88% of them singletons. The sequenced sample consisted of PBMCs or T cells enriched from blood (not recorded which). These TCRs come from a woman aged 40 to 55 in a cohort exposed to, infected with or recovered from COVID-19 (not recorded which). The CDR3 runs from the conserved cysteine through the conserved F or W. A D gene is named only where the DNA matches it firmly. Only part of the rows carry a size: once, few, many, or a class if the clone is expanded.

v_gene,j_gene,abundance,d_gene,CDR3aa,CDR3nt
TRBV30,TRBJ2-4,.,.,CAWTKGAGRAKNIQYF,TGTGCCTGGACCAAAGGGGCAGGGCGAGCCAAAAACATTCAGTACTTC
TRBV5-8,TRBJ1-2,.,.,CASSLGSGYTF,TGTGCCAGCAGTTTAGGGAGTGGCTACACCTTC
TRBV30,TRBJ2-7,few,.,CAWSVGRGYEQYF,TGTGCCTGGAGTGTTGGCAGGGGATACGAGCAGTACTTC
TRBV19,TRBJ1-1,.,TRBD1,CASNQRGLNTEAFF,TGTGCCAGTAACCAGAGGGGGCTGAACACTGAAGCTTTCTTT
TRBV11-2,TRBJ1-2,.,.,CATWGGGYGYTF,TGTGCCACCTGGGGGGGTGGCTATGGCTACACCTTC
TRBV4-3,TRBJ2-5,.,.,CASSQDGWGDETQYF,TGCGCCAGCAGCCAAGATGGCTGGGGAGACGAGACCCAGTACTTC
TRBV5-6,TRBJ1-5,.,.,CASSLGFGEGQPQHF,TGTGCCAGCAGCTTGGGCTTCGGGGAGGGTCAGCCCCAGCATTTT
TRBV4-1,TRBJ1-2,.,.,CASSQRTGIYGYTF,TGCGCCAGCAGCCAGAGAACAGGGATATATGGCTACACCTTC
TRBV30,TRBJ2-1,.,.,CASDWYNEQFF,TGTGCCTCGGACTGGTACAATGAGCAGTTCTTC
TRBV30,TRBJ1-2,.,.,CAWSVWGGGYTF,TGTGCCTGGAGTGTATGGGGCGGTGGCTACACCTTC
TRBV10-3,TRBJ2-3,.,.,CAISEQGSTDTQYF,TGTGCCATCAGTGAGCAGGGGAGCACAGATACGCAGTATTTT
TRBV5-1,TRBJ2-5,.,TRBD1,CASGRTGEEETQYF,TGCGCCAGCGGACGGACAGGGGAGGAAGAGACCCAGTACTTC